The 14 T cell receptor beta chains presented below share a single source sample, sequenced in a study of CD8+CD57+ T cells in acquired aplastic anemia. The study profiled TCR beta VDJ and CDR3 using genomic DNA as template. TCRdb itself ran the reads through MiXCR, one entry per CDR3 protein. Of approximately 220,000 distinct CDR3 sequences listed, about 44% are singletons. It was patients with CD8+CD57+ cell expansion by flow cytometry who were chosen for sequencing. The sequencing input was sorted CD4+, CD8+, or CD8+CD57+ T cells (not recorded which) from PBMCs. These receptors were taken from a human donor with aplastic anemia.

This clonotype was recorded many times. This chain links TRBV5-6 with TRBJ1-2; maybe TRBD1 (5 bases). The CDR3 contains 16 residues. The germline gives CDR1 SGHDT, CDR2 YYEEEE. Trimming removed 2 bases from V and 0 bases from J, with 14 bases in between. The CDR3 protein is CASSFGRVGANYGYTF. The CDR3 nucleotides read TGTGCCAGCAGCTTCGGACGGGTGGGGGCTAACTATGGCTACACCTTC.

This clonotype appeared once. This chain connects TRBV7-9 to TRBJ2-4; 8 bases are shared with TRBD2. The CDR3 runs 15 residues. Trimming at V came to 5 bases and at J to 4 bases, leaving 7 bases not matched to a gene. Germline assignment: CDR1 SEHNR and CDR2 FQNEAQ (reference sequence). CDR3 protein: CASSTSGLGKNIQYF. The DNA for the CDR3 is TGTGCCAGCAGCACTAGCGGCCTGGGAAAAAACATTCAGTACTTC.

This clonotype was recorded many times. This chain connects TRBV19 to TRBJ1-5; D possibly corresponds to TRBD1 (5 bases). The CDR3 is 14 amino acids. The V end lost 6 bases, the J end lost 0 bases, and 9 bases lay between the germline ends. Per germline, CDR1 LNHDA and CDR2 SQIVND (reference sequence). The CDR3 nucleotides are TGTGCCAGTAGCCCGACAGTTAGCAATCAGCCCCAGCATTTT. It specifies CASSPTVSNQPQHF. Combining the CDR3 with reference TRBV19 and TRBJ1-5 gives the whole variable domain DGGITQSPKYLFRKEGQNVTLSCEQNLNHDAMYWYRQDPGQGLRLIYYSQIVNDFQKGDIAEGYSVSREKKESFPLTVTSAQKNPTAFYLCASSPTVSNQPQHFGDGTRLSIL.

This clonotype was counted many times. The chain has TRBV9 and TRBJ2-5; D possibly corresponds to TRBD2 (6 bases). The CDR3 loop spans 17 amino acids. Trimming took off 4 bases at V and 2 bases at J, with 21 bases between the two ends. Germline CDR1 is SGDLS and CDR2 is YYNGEE. The CDR3 nucleotides are TGTGCCAGCAGCTCTTCGGGGACTCCAAGAGTACAAGAGACCCAGTACTTC. Amino acid sequence: CASSSSGTPRVQETQYF. Together with reference TRBV9 and TRBJ2-5, the CDR3 gives the full variable domain: DSGVTQTPKHLITATGQRVTLRCSPRSGDLSVYWYQQSLDQGLQFLIQYYNGEERAKGNILERFSAQQFPDLHSELNLSSLELGDSALYFCASSSSGTPRVQETQYFGPGTRLLVL.

J is TRBJ2-2 and V is TRBV7-9; D could derive from TRBD1 or TRBD2 (5 bases each). CDR3 length: 15 residues. The V gene's germline CDR1 is SEHNR and CDR2 FQNEAQ (reference sequence). V lost 5 bases and J lost 3, with 13 bases in between. The CDR3 nucleotides read TGTGCCAGCAGCCCTGGGACCTCGGACACCGGGGAGCTGTTTTTT. As protein: CASSPGTSDTGELFF.

This chain connects TRBV20-1 to TRBJ2-1; no clear D. This CDR3 spans 14 amino acids. The germline V gene has CDR1 DFQATT and CDR2 SNEGSKA (reference sequence). V was cut by 6 bases and J by 7 bases, with 19 bases left in between. CDR3 nucleotides: TGCAGTGCCGAGGCCGGTGCGAGTCCGAATGAGCAGTTCTTC. Its translation is CSAEAGASPNEQFF.

In the case of this clonotype: A read error may explain this, as a much larger clone is one base away. The CDR3 DNA is TGTGCCATCAGTTACGCAGGGGAAAGGAATCAGCCCCAGCATTTT. Its translation is CAISYAGERNQPQHF. The chain links TRBV10-3 to TRBJ1-5; possibly TRBD1 for D (6 bases). The ends were cut back, 5 bases at V and 4 bases at J, with 15 bases in the middle. CDR3 size: 15 residues. Germline V gene lookup returns CDR1 ENHRY and CDR2 SYGVKD.

The rearrangement joins TRBV2 to TRBJ1-6, with TRBD1 as a possible D gene (5 bases). CDR1 and CDR2 from the germline V gene are SNHLY and FYNNEI. Trimming cost V 8 bases and J 10 bases, with 15 bases left between them. CDR3 length equals 13 residues. CDR3 amino acids: CASLGGARSPLHF. DNA of the CDR3: TGTGCCAGCCTTGGCGGGGCCCGGTCACCCCTCCACTTT.

The chain carries TRBV9 and TRBJ1-6; D is uncertain. The CDR3 runs 15 residues. Trimming took 0 bases from V and 1 from J, leaving 5 bases between them. Germline lookup yields CDR1 SGDLS and CDR2 YYNGEE. The CDR3 nucleotides read TGTGCCAGCAGCGTAGGGGAGTCCTATAATTCACCCCTCCACTTT. Its protein product is CASSVGESYNSPLHF.

With respect to this clonotype: The missing conserved phenylalanine or tryptophan at the end of this CDR3 makes a read error likely. The limits of the CDR3 on the DNA are not certain, so only TCRdb's listed CDR3 is given. The genes are TRBV29-1 and TRBJ1-1; TRBD1, the table's D call, was not compared with the DNA. The CDR3 spans 15 residues, counting both ends. Germline V CDR1 and CDR2: SQVTM, ANQGSEA. The CDR3: CSVEGRGNPGIEAFL.

This clonotype showed up just a few times. The junction shows a germline mismatch at one end, possibly a read error. V gene TRBV30 combines with J gene TRBJ1-6; D gene ambiguous. The CDR3 is made up of 15 amino acids. Germline V CDR1 and CDR2: GTSNPN, SVGIG (reference sequence). The CDR3 protein is CAWSDPSSYNSPLQF. The CDR3 DNA reads as TGTGCCTGGAGTGATCCGAGCTCCTATAATTCACCCCTCCAATTT. Using reference TRBV30 and TRBJ1-6 for the parts outside the CDR3, the full variable domain is SQTIHQWPATLVQPVGSPLSLECTVEGTSNPNLYWYRQAAGRGLQLLFYSVGIGQISSEVPQNLSASRPQDRQFILSSKKLLLSDSGFYLCAWSDPSSYNSPLQFGNGTRLTVT.

The rearrangement uses TRBV30 and TRBJ2-6, with 7 bases matching TRBD1. Germline loops: CDR1 GTSNPN, CDR2 SVGIG (reference sequence). The CDR3 spans 14 residues. V dropped 5 bases and J dropped 0; count of bases not matched to a gene: 1. The CDR3 nucleotides read TGTGCCTGGGGGACAGCCTCTGGGGCCAACGTCCTGACTTTC. Amino acids: CAWGTASGANVLTF.

This clonotype showed up many times. This rearrangement joins TRBV6-5 to TRBJ2-3; 7 nucleotides align to TRBD1. Germline CDR1 is MNHEY and CDR2 is SVGAGI. The CDR3 totals 15 residues. After removal of 6 bases from V and 2 bases from J, the junction contained 8 bases not matched to a gene. The CDR3 region has the DNA TGTGCCAGCAGCAAGGGGACAGACCACACAGATACGCAGTATTTT. Translating gives CASSKGTDHTDTQYF.

In this sample, this clonotype turned up once. It is likely a read error, because the conserved phenylalanine at the end of the CDR3 is missing. It is unclear where the CDR3 begins or ends on the DNA, so no DNA is shown, and the CDR3 is as TCRdb lists it. This chain uses TRBV7-9 with TRBJ1-1; no DNA check was done on the table's D call, TRBD1. Germline CDR1 is SEHNR and CDR2 is FQNEAQ (reference sequence). The CDR3 is 9 residues long, ends included. The CDR3 loop reads CASGPGIHR.